The clone carrying this T cell receptor beta chain was counted only a few times. Its antigen is undetermined. This entry belongs to a study of cytomegalovirus exposure and HLA in healthy donors. General study points: In an earlier analysis, about 87% or about 30%: the productive usage of most TCR beta V segments. Whilst most TCR sequences proved rare, a subset of public TCRs occurred across many donors.

Both 60 Vbeta primers and 13 Jbeta primers went into the PCR. Method: immunoSEQ multiplex PCR; TCRdb's copy keeps in-frame clones and lacks some. The table lists some 110,000 clones, around 75% of them singletons, with 2.1% in the top ten. The specimen sequenced was PBMCs. The TCR originated in a man aged 30 to 45 in good health and CMV-seronegative.

Here the CDR3 reads CASRDRGRGGYEQYF. CDR3 coding DNA: TGTGCCAGTAGGGACAGGGGGCGAGGAGGCTACGAGCAGTACTTC. The chain employs TRBV19 and TRBJ2-7; 11 nucleotides line up with TRBD1. The CDR3 spans 15 residues. The J segment lost 3 bases and the V segment lost 6 bases, leaving 7 bases of the junction unmatched. Germline CDR1 and CDR2: LNHDA and SQIVND (reference sequence).